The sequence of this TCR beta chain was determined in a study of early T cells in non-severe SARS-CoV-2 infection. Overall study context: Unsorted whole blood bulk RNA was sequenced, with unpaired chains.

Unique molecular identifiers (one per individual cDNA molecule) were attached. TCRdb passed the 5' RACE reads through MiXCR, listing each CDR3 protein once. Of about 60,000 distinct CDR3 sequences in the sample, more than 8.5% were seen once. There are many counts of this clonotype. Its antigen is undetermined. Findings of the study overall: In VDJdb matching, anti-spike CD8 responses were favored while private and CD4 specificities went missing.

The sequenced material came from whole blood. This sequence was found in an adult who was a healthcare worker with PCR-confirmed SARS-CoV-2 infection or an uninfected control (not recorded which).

Written as DNA, the CDR3 is TGTGCCAGCAGCGTAGACGGCGGTAATCAGCCCCAGCATTTT. Amino acid sequence: CASSVDGGNQPQHF. This chain links TRBV9 with TRBJ1-5, with D unclear. Per germline, CDR1 SGDLS and CDR2 YYNGEE. V gave up 0 bases and J gave up 4 bases, with 8 bases separating them. The CDR3 loop spans 14 amino acids.